The source of this T cell receptor (beta chain) is a study of T-cell memory formation after mild COVID-19. One entry per CDR3 protein, called by TCRdb with MiXCR from the 5' RACE reads. This sample has roughly 510,000 distinct CDR3 sequences, with 17% found just once. Trimming stripped 2 bases from V and 3 bases from J, with 12 bases between. Germline CDR1 SEHNR, CDR2 FQNEAQ (reference sequence). The CDR3 contains 15 residues. This clonotype has a count of ten or more. The sequenced sample consisted of PBMCs or a T cell subset sorted from them (not recorded which). The clonotype originates from an adult woman who had mild COVID-19 (a few samples of this study predate the infection). Cell type and time point are not known. The V and J genes are TRBV7-9 and TRBJ2-3, with D perhaps matching TRBD1 or TRBD2 (5 bases each). CDR3 sequence: CASSLFQGGTDTQYF. The CDR3 nucleotides are TGTGCCAGCAGCTTATTCCAGGGCGGGACAGATACGCAGTATTTT.